This T cell receptor beta chain comes out of a study of cytomegalovirus exposure and HLA in healthy donors. Study results and caveats: An analysis was carried out later, and it reportedly showed fewer N-insertions in an Asian-associated ancestry cluster than the approximately 670-donor mean. The study had only CMV serostatus as immune exposure information.

Germline V gives CDR1 SEHNR, CDR2 FQNEAQ (reference sequence). The CDR3 has 16 amino acids. Trimming at V came to 1 base and at J to 0 bases, leaving 5 bases not matched to a gene. The study ran its PCR with 60 Vbeta and 13 Jbeta primers. TCRdb's table, derived via immunoSEQ multiplex PCR, lists solely in-frame clones and lacks some. Seen here are around 100,000 clones, nearly 75% observed once, and the top ten hold around 4.9%. Remarks on this clone: Its cognate antigen is unknown.

Every donor was a healthy person donating bone marrow. The TCR originated in a man aged 25 to 40 in good health and CMV-seropositive. This chain links TRBV7-9 with TRBJ2-7, with 8 nucleotides matching TRBD1. Sequenced sample: PBMCs. CDR3 nucleotides: TGTGCCAGCAGCTTAGGGACAGGGAAAAACTCCTACGAGCAGTACTTC. It specifies CASSLGTGKNSYEQYF.